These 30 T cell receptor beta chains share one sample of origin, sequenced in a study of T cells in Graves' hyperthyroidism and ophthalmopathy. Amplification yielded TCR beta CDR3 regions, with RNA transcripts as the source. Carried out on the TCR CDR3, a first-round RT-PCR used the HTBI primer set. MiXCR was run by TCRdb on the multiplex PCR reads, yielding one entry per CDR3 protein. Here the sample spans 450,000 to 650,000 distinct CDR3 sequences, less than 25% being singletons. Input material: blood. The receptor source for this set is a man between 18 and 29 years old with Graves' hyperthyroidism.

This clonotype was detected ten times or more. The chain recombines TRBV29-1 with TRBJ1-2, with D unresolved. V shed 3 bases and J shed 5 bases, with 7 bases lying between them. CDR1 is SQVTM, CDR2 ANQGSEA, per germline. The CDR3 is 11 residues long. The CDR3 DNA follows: TGCAGCGTTGATTTCGGGTATGGCTACACCTTC. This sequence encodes CSVDFGYGYTF.

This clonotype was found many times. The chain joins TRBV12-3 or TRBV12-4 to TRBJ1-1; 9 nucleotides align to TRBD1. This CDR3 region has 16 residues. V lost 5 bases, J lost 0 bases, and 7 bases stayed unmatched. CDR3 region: CASSLQTGGMNTEAFF. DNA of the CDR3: TGTGCCAGCAGTCTCCAGACAGGGGGTATGAACACTGAAGCTTTCTTT.

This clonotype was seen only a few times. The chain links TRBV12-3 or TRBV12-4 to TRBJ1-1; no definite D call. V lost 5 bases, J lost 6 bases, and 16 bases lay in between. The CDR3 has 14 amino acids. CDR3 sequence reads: CASSPETFTAEAFF. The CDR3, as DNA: TGTGCCAGCAGTCCCGAGACCTTTACCGCTGAAGCTTTCTTT.

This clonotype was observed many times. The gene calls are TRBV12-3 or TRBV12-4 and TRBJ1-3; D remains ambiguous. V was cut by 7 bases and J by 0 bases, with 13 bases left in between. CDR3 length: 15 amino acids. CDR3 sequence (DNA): TGTGCCAGCACGGGCGCCAGTATCTCTGGAAACACCATATATTTT. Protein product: CASTGASISGNTIYF.

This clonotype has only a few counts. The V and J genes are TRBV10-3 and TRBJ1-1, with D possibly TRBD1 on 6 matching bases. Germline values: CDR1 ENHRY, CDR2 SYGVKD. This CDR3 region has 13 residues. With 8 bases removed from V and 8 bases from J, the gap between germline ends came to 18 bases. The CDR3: CAIHGGGAEEAFF. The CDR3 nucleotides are TGTGCCATCCACGGGGGGGGGGCTGAAGAAGCTTTCTTT.

The DNA for the CDR3 is TGTGCCACCAGTGGACAGGGCGAACGGAGTCAGTACTTC. Protein sequence: CATSGQGERSQYF. The chain employs TRBV24-1 and TRBJ2-7; 7 bases fit TRBD1. V was clipped by 5 bases and J by 10 bases; unmatched bases: 10. The CDR3 covers 13 residues. Germline V gene lookup returns CDR1 KGHDR and CDR2 SFDVKD.

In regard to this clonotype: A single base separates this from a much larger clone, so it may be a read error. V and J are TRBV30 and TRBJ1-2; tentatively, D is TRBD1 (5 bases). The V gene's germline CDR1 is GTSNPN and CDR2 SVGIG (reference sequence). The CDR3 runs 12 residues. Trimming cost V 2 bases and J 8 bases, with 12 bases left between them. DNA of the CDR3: TGTGCCTGGAGTCCCAAGGGGACGGGCTACACCTTC. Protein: CAWSPKGTGYTF. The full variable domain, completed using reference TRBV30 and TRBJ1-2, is SQTIHQWPATLVQPVGSPLSLECTVEGTSNPNLYWYRQAAGRGLQLLFYSVGIGQISSEVPQNLSASRPQDRQFILSSKKLLLSDSGFYLCAWSPKGTGYTFGSGTRLTVV.

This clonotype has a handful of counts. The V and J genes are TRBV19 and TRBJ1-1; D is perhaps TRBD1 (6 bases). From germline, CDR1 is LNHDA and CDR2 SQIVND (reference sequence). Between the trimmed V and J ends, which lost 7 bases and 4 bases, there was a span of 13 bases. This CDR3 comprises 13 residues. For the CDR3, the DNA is TGTGCCAGTACAAGGGGGAGTATCACTGAAGCTTTCTTT. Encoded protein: CASTRGSITEAFF.

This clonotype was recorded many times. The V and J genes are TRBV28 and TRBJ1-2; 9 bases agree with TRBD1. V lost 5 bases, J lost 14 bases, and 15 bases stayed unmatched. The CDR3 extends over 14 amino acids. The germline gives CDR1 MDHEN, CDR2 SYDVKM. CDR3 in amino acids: CASSQRTGERVRTF. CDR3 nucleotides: TGTGCCAGCAGTCAGCGGACAGGGGAAAGAGTGCGGACCTTC.

This CDR3 is CASSLAGRGSYEQYF. For the CDR3, the DNA is TGTGCCAGCAGTTTAGCAGGACGGGGTTCCTACGAGCAGTACTTC. The genes are TRBV28 and TRBJ2-7; TRBD2 might be the D (5 bases). The CDR3 loop spans 15 amino acids. The germline CDR1 and CDR2 sequences are MDHEN and SYDVKM. Trimming removed 2 bases at V and 1 base at J, with 12 bases between.

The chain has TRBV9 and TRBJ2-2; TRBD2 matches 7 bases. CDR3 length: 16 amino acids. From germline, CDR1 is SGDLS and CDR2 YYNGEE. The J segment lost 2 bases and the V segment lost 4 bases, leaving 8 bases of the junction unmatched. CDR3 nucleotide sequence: TGTGCCAGCAGCCTCCCCAGGACTAGTAACACCGGGGAGCTGTTTTTT. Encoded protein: CASSLPRTSNTGELFF.

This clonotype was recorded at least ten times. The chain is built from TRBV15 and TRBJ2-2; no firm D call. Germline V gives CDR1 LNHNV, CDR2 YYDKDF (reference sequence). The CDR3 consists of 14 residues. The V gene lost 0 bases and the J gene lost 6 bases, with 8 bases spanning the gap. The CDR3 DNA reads TGTGCCACCAGCAGAGATCCTTTGGCCGGGGAGCTGTTTTTT. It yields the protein CATSRDPLAGELFF.

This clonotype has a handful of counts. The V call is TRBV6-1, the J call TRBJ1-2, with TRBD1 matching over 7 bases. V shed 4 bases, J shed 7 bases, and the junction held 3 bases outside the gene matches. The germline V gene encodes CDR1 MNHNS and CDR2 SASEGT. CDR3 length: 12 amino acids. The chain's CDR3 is CASSGQGRGYTF. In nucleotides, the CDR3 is TGTGCCAGCAGTGGACAGGGTCGTGGCTACACCTTC.

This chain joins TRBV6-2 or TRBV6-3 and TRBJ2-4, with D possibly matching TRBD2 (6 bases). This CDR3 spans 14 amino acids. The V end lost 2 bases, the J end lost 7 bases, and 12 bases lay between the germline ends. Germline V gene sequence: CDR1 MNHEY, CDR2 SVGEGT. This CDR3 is CASSYGDWGNIQYF. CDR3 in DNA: TGTGCCAGCAGTTACGGGGACTGGGGCAACATTCAGTACTTC.

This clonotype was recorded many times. The CDR3 reads CASSRGTSSGETQYF. DNA for the CDR3: TGTGCCAGCAGCCGCGGGACTAGCAGCGGGGAGACCCAGTACTTC. The rearrangement uses TRBV11-2 and TRBJ2-5, with TRBD2 identical over 9 bases. CDR3 length: 15 residues. Germline V CDR1 and CDR2: SGHAT, FQNNGV. Trimming at V came to 5 bases and at J to 5 bases, leaving 9 bases not matched to a gene. The entire variable domain, with the rest obtained from reference TRBV11-2 and TRBJ2-5, is as follows: EAGVAQSPRYKIIEKRQSVAFWCNPISGHATLYWYQQILGQGPKLLIQFQNNGVVDDSQLPKDRFSAERLKGVDSTLKIQPAKLEDSAVYLCASSRGTSSGETQYFGPGTRLLVL.

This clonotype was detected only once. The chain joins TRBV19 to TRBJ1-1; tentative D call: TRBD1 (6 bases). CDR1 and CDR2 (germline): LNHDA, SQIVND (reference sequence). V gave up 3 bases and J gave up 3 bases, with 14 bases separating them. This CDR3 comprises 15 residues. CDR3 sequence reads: CASSIEGGRYTEAFF. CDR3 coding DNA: TGTGCCAGTAGTATCGAGGGGGGCCGGTACACTGAAGCTTTCTTT. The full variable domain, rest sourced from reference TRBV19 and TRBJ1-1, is DGGITQSPKYLFRKEGQNVTLSCEQNLNHDAMYWYRQDPGQGLRLIYYSQIVNDFQKGDIAEGYSVSREKKESFPLTVTSAQKNPTAFYLCASSIEGGRYTEAFFGQGTRLTVV.

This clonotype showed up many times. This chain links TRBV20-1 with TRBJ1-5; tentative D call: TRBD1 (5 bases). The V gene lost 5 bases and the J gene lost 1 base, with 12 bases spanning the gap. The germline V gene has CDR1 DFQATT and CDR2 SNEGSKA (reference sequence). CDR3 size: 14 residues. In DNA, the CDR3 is TGCAGTGCTCGTCAGGGATTCAGCAATCAGCCCCAGCATTTT. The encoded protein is CSARQGFSNQPQHF.

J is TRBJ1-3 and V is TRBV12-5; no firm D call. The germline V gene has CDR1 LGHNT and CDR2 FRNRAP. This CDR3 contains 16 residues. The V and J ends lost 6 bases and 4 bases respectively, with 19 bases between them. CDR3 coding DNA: TGTGCTAGTGGCCGGGCCCCGAAAGGATCCGGAAACACCATATATTTT. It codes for CASGRAPKGSGNTIYF.

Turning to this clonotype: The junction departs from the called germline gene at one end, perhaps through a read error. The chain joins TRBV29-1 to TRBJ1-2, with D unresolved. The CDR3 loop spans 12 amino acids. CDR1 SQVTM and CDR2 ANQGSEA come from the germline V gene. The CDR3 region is CSSTVGENGHTF. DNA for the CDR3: TGCAGCTCCACGGTGGGTGAGAATGGCCACACCTTC.

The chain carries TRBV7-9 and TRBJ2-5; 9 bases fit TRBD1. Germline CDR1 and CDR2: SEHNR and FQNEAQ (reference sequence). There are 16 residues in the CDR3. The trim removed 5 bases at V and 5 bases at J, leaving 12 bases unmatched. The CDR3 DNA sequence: TGTGCCAGCAGCAGGACAGGGGCCGCAGTGGGTGAGACCCAGTACTTC. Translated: CASSRTGAAVGETQYF.

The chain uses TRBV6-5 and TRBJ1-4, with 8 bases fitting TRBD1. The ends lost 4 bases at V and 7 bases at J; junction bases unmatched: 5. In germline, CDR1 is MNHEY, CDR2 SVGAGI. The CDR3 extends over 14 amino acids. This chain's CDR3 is CASSSGQEAEKLFF. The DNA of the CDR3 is TGTGCCAGCAGTTCGGGACAGGAGGCTGAAAAACTGTTTTTT.

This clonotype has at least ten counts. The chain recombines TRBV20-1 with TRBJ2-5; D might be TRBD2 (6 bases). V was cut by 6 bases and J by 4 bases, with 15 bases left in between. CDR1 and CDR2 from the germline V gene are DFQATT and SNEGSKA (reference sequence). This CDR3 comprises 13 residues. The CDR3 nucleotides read TGCAGTGCCGGGAGTGGGGGAGGAGAGACCCAGTACTTC. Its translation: CSAGSGGGETQYF.

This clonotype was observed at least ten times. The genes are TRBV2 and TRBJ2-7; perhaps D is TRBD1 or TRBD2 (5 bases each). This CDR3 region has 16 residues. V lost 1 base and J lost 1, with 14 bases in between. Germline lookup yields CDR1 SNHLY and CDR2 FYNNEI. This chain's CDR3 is CASSEGFGTLSYEQYF. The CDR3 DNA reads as TGTGCCAGCAGTGAAGGTTTCGGGACGCTTTCCTACGAGCAGTACTTC. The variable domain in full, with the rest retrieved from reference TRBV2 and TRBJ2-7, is EPEVTQTPSHQVTQMGQEVILRCVPISNHLYFYWYRQILGQKVEFLVSFYNNEISEKSEIFDDQFSVERPDGSNFTLKIRSTKLEDSAMYFCASSEGFGTLSYEQYFGPGTRLTVT.

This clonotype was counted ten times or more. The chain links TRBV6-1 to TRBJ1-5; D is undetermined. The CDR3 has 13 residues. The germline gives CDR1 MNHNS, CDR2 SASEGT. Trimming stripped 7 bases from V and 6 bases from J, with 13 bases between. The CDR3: CASNVAQSQPQHF. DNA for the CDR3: TGTGCCAGCAACGTGGCTCAGAGTCAGCCCCAGCATTTT.

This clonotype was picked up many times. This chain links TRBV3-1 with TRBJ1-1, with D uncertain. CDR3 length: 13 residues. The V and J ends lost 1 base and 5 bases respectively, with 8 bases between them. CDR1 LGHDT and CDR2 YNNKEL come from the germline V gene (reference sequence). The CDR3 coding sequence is TGTGCCAGCAGCCAAGCCGGAGGAACTGAAGCTTTCTTT. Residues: CASSQAGGTEAFF.

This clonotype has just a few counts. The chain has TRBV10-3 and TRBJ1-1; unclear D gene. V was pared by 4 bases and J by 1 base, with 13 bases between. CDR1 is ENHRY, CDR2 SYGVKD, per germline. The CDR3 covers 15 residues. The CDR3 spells CAISGMSVRNTEAFF. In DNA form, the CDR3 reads TGTGCCATCAGTGGAATGTCGGTTCGGAACACTGAAGCTTTCTTT.

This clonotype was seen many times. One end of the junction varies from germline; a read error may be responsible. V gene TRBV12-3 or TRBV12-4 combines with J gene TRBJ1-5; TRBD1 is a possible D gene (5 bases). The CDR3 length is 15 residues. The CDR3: CASSLAWDSNQPQHF. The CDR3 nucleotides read TGTGCCAGCAGCTTAGCGTGGGACAGCAATCAGCCCCAGCATTTT.

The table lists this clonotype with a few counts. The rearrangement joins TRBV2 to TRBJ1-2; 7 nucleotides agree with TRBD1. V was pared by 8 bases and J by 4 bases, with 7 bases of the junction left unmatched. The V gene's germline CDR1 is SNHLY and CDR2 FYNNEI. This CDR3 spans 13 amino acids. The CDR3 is CASVRGVSYGYTF. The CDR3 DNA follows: TGTGCCAGCGTCAGGGGGGTGAGCTATGGCTACACCTTC.

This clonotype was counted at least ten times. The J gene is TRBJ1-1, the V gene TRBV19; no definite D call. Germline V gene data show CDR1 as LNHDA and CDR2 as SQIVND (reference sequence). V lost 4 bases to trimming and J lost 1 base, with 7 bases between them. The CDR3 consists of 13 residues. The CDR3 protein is CASSRPPNTEAFF. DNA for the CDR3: TGTGCCAGTAGTAGACCGCCGAACACTGAAGCTTTCTTT.

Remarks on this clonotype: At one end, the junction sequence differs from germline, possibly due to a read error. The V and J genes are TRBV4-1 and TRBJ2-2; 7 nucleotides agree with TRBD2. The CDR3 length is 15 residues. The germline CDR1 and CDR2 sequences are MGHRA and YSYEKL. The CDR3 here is CASSQTSRNIGELFF. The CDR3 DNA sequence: TGCGCCAGCAGCCAGACTAGCCGAAACATCGGGGAGCTGTTTTTT.